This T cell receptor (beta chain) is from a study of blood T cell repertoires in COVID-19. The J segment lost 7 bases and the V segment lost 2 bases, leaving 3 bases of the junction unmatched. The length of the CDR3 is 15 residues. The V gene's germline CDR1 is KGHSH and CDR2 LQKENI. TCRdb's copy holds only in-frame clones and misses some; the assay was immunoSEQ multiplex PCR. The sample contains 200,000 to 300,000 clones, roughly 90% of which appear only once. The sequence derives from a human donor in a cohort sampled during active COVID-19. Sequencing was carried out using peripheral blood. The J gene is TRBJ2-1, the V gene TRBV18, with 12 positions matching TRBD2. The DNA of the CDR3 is TGTGCCAGCTCACCAATCACTAGCGGGGGGAATGAGCAGTTCTTC. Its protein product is CASSPITSGGNEQFF.